The 8 T cell receptor beta chains below all came from one sample that was sequenced in a study of CD8 T cells in ankylosing spondylitis. Their cognate antigens are unknown. Study outcomes and limitations: Ankylosing spondylitis blood seemed to carry a telltale TCR beta motif made of about 8 highly homologous variants.

One entry per CDR3 protein, called by TCRdb with MiXCR from the 5' RACE reads. The table lists fewer than 750,000 distinct CDR3 sequences, around 19% of them singletons, with 15% to 20% in the top ten. Material: blood, either unsorted or a sorted T cell fraction (not recorded which). These receptors were collected from a male donor with ankylosing spondylitis.

This clonotype has only a few counts. This rearrangement joins TRBV6-2 or TRBV6-3 to TRBJ1-1; no reliable D call. From germline, CDR1 is MNHEY and CDR2 SVGEGT. This CDR3 region has 14 residues. The CDR3 reads CATVEAVPNTEAFF. The CDR3 bases are TGTGCAACTGTAGAGGCGGTTCCGAACACTGAAGCTTTCTTT.

This clonotype was picked up a small number of times. This chain joins TRBV19 and TRBJ2-2; D is uncertain. The germline V gene encodes CDR1 LNHDA and CDR2 SQIVND (reference sequence). The CDR3 has 13 amino acids. The V gene lost 7 bases and the J gene lost 0 bases, with 6 bases spanning the gap. The CDR3 nucleotides read TGTGCCAGTACGGAAACGAACACCGGGGAGCTGTTTTTT. Its translation is CASTETNTGELFF.

This clonotype has only a few counts. The chain couples TRBV4-1 to TRBJ2-1; 7 nucleotides align to TRBD2. Germline V gives CDR1 MGHRA, CDR2 YSYEKL. V dropped 0 bases and J dropped 5; count of bases not matched to a gene: 10. There are 17 residues in the CDR3. CDR3 loop: CASSQESPGTTNNEQFF. CDR3 DNA: TGCGCCAGCAGCCAAGAATCACCCGGGACTACGAACAATGAGCAGTTCTTC.

The rearrangement links TRBV2 to TRBJ2-1; 12 positions match TRBD2. V gave up 7 bases and J gave up 8 bases; unmatched junction bases: 9. This CDR3 spans 15 amino acids. CDR1 SNHLY and CDR2 FYNNEI come from the germline V gene. This chain's CDR3 is CASKTSGGLVDEQFF. CDR3 sequence (DNA): TGTGCCAGCAAAACTAGCGGGGGGTTAGTTGATGAGCAGTTCTTC.

This clonotype was counted between two and nine times. This chain joins TRBV6-5 and TRBJ2-5; D is ambiguous. The germline V and J ends were trimmed by 8 bases and 5 bases, with 9 bases remaining between them. Germline CDR1 reads MNHEY; CDR2 reads SVGAGI. CDR3 length: 11 amino acids. The CDR3 spells CASHFLETQYF. CDR3 coding DNA: TGTGCCAGCCACTTCCTTGAGACCCAGTACTTC.

At least ten counts were recorded for this clonotype. The gene calls are TRBV12-3 or TRBV12-4 and TRBJ1-1; D ambiguous. The ends were cut back, 5 bases at V and 0 bases at J, with 13 bases in the middle. This CDR3 comprises 15 residues. The DNA of the CDR3 is TGTGCCAGCAGTCCCCCCGGATCTTTGAACACTGAAGCTTTCTTT. Translation: CASSPPGSLNTEAFF.

CDR3 DNA sequence: TGCGCCAGCAGCCAAGATCTGGGACTAGCGCCTATCCCCTACGAGCAGTACTTC. Its translation: CASSQDLGLAPIPYEQYF. The rearrangement links TRBV4-1 to TRBJ2-7; TRBD2 agrees at 10 bases. The germline CDR1 and CDR2 sequences are MGHRA and YSYEKL. The CDR3 totals 18 residues. V dropped 0 bases and J dropped 2; count of bases not matched to a gene: 10.

At least ten counts were recorded for this clonotype. The genes are TRBV20-1 and TRBJ2-5; TRBD2 matches at 14 bases. CDR1 DFQATT and CDR2 SNEGSKA come from the germline V gene (reference sequence). Trimming cost V 5 bases and J 5 bases; bases outside gene matches: 10. The CDR3 extends over 16 amino acids. CDR3 residues: CSAGTGTSGSRETQYF. The CDR3 DNA sequence: TGCAGTGCTGGGACCGGGACTAGCGGGAGTCGCGAGACCCAGTACTTC.